This T cell receptor (beta chain) was retrieved from a study of shared clonotypes between healthy human individuals. About the study: The study enrolled a couple of women and three men aged 18 to 49. Study-wide results and caveats: Clonotypes that were shared across a handful of donors made up roughly 5.2% of naive CD4 clonotypes.

The CDR3 contains 13 residues. Looked up from germline, CDR1 is SGHRS and CDR2 is YFSETQ. Trimming left V 4 bases short and J 7 bases short, with 15 bases between. This was a deep-level run. Assay: immunoSEQ multiplex PCR; the TCRdb copy retains only in-frame clones and omits some. The sample includes 630,000 or so clones, roughly 98% of them seen just once. Naive CD8 isolation took CD45RO-negative cells positively selected for CCR7 and excluded terminally differentiated effector memory CD45RA+ cells. For this clone: Its antigen is as yet unknown.

The receptor comes from a man aged 30 to 39 in good health. Sequencing was done on a sample of naive CD8+ T cells sorted from blood. V usage is TRBV5-1 and J usage is TRBJ2-7; tentatively, D is TRBD1 (6 bases). CDR3 amino acids: CASSQDSLGEQYF. CDR3 coding DNA: TGCGCCAGCAGCCAGGACAGTTTAGGGGAGCAGTACTTC.